The clone carrying this T cell receptor (beta chain) occurred once. Its antigen is not identified. The sample belongs to a study of graft-versus-host responses after intestinal transplantation. Per germline, CDR1 SGHAT and CDR2 FQNNGV. Trimming at V came to 1 base and at J to 7 bases, leaving 19 bases not matched to a gene. The CDR3 covers 18 residues. Study-level findings and limits: Some GvH clones appeared in ileal mucosa or blood before recipient bone marrow.

Using immunoSEQ multiplex PCR, the repertoire was profiled, and TCRdb retains in-frame clones only, with some absent. The repertoire has tens of thousands of clones, roughly nine tenths of them found once; the top ten carry around 0.49%. The genes are TRBV11-2 and TRBJ2-7, with 7 nucleotides matching TRBD2. The source is a human donor who received an intestinal transplant. Sample: unstimulated CD8+ T cells sorted from spleen or lymph node cells, taken before intestinal transplant. Here the CDR3 DNA reads TGTGCCAGCAGCTTAGTTAGGGGAGGGAGTAGCAGCGGAGGGGAGCAGTACTTC. Protein product: CASSLVRGGSSSGGEQYF.